This note documents a single TCR beta chain sequence. Antigen: not known. Coverage ceases 3 residues before the CDR3 finishes, and the germline J gene fills in the end. The source of the sample is a study of T cells in women clearing cervical HPV infection. Looking at the study overall: Case blood drawn at lesion detection; control blood after infection cleared. HLA type could not be excluded as a confounder.

The CDR3 contains 15 residues. Losses at the gene ends were 3 bases for V and 4 bases for J; bases not matched to a gene: 6. Germline V CDR1 and CDR2: LNHDA, SQIVND (reference sequence). Study-level findings and limits: Combining TCR richness with V gene abundances gave roughly 0.8 AUC.

Sequencing used immunoSEQ multiplex PCR; TCRdb keeps in-frame clones, though not all of them. The table lists 30,000 or so clones. The source is a woman aged 18-70 years with a cervical HPV16 infection that either progressed to CIN3+ or cleared (not recorded which). The chain recombines TRBV19 with TRBJ1-2; TRBD1 matches 9 bases. Sequencing was done on a sample of blood buffy coat. The CDR3 bases that were read are TGTGCCAGTAGTATTAGGGGACAGGGCGTCTATGGC. Translated, it gives CASSIRGQGVYG. The full CDR3 protein is CASSIRGQGVYGYTF.